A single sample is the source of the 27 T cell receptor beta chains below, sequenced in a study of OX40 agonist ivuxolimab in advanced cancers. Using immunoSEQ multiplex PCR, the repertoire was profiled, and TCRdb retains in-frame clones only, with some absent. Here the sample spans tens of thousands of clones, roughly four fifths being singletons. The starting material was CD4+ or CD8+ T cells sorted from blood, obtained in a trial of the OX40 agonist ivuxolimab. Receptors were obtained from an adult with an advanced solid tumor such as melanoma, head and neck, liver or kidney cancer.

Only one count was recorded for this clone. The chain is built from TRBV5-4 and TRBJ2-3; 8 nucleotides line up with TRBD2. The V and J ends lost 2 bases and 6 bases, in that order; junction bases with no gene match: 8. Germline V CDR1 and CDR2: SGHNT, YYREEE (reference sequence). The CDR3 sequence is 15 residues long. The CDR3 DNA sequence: TGTGCCAGCAGCTTAAACAGCGGGGGATCGGATACGCAGTATTTT. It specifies CASSLNSGGSDTQYF.

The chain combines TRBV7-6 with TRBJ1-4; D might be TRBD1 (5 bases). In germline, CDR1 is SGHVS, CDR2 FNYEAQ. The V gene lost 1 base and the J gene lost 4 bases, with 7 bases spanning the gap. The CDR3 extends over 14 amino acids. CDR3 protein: CASSLGQLNEKLFF. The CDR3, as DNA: TGTGCCAGCAGCTTAGGACAGCTTAATGAAAAACTGTTTTTT. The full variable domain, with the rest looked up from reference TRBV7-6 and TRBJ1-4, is GAGVSQSPRYKVTKRGQDVALRCDPISGHVSLYWYRQALGQGPEFLTYFNYEAQQDKSGLPNDRFSAERPEGSISTLTIQRTEQRDSAMYRCASSLGQLNEKLFFGSGTQLSVL.

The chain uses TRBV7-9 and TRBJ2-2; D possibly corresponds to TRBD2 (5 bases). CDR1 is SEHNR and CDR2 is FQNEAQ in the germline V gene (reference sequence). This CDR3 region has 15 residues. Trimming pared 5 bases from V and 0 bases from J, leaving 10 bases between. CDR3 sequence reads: CASSPAGTNTGELFF. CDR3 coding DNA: TGTGCCAGCAGCCCGGCCGGGACGAACACCGGGGAGCTGTTTTTT.

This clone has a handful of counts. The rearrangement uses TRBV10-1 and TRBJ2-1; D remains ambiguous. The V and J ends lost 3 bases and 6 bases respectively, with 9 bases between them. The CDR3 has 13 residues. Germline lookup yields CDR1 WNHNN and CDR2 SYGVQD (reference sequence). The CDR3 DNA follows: TGCGCCAGCAGTGATAGAGTTGGCAATGAGCAGTTCTTC. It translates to CASSDRVGNEQFF.

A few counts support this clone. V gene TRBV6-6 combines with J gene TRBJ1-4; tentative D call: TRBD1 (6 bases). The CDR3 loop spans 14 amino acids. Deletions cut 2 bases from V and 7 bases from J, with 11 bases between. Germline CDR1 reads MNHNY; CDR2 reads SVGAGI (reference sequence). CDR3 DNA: TGTGCCAGCAGTTACGCACAGGGCGGTGAAAAACTGTTTTTT. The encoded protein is CASSYAQGGEKLFF.

The CDR3 region is CASSFGSSYEQYF. The CDR3 DNA reads as TGTGCCAGCAGTTTCGGGAGCTCCTACGAGCAGTACTTC. The V and J genes are TRBV28 and TRBJ2-7, with D tentatively TRBD2 (6 bases). Trimming left V 3 bases short and J 0 bases short, with 6 bases between. The CDR3 loop spans 13 amino acids. Germline lookup yields CDR1 MDHEN and CDR2 SYDVKM.

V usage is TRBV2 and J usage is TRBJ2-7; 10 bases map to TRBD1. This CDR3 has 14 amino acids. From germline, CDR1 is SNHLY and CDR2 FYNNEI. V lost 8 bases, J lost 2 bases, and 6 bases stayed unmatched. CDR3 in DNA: TGTGCCAGCTGGGGGACAGGGGAAACCTACGAGCAGTACTTC. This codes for CASWGTGETYEQYF. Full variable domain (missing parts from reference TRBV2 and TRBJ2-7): EPEVTQTPSHQVTQMGQEVILRCVPISNHLYFYWYRQILGQKVEFLVSFYNNEISEKSEIFDDQFSVERPDGSNFTLKIRSTKLEDSAMYFCASWGTGETYEQYFGPGTRLTVT.

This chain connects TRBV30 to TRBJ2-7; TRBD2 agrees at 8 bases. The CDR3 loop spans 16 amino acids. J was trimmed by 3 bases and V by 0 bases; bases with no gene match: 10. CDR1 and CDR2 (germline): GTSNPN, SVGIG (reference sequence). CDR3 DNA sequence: TGTGCCTGGAGTGTGGGGGGAAGCGGGACTAGCTACGAGCAGTACTTC. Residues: CAWSVGGSGTSYEQYF.

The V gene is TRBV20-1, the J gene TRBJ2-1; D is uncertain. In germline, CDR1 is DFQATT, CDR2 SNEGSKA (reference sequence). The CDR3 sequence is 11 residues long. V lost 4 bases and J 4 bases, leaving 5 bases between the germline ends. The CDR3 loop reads CSAMGYNEQFF. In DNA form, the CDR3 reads TGCAGTGCTATGGGATACAATGAGCAGTTCTTC.

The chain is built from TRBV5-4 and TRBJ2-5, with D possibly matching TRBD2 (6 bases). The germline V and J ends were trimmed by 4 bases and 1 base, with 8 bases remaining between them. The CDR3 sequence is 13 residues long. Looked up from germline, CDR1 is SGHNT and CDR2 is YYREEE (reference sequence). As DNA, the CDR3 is TGTGCCAGCAGCGTCGGGAGCCAAGAGACCCAGTACTTC. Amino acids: CASSVGSQETQYF.

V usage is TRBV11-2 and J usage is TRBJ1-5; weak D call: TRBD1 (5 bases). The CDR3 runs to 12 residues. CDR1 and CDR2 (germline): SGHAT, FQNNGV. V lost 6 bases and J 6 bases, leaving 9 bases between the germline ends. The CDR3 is CASSQGIQPQHF. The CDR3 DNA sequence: TGTGCCAGCAGTCAGGGAATTCAGCCCCAGCATTTT.

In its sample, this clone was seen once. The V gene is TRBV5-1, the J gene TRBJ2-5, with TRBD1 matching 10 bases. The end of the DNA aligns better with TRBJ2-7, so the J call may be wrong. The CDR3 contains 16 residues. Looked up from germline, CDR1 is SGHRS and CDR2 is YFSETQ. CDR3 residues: CASSTETGTGVYEQYF. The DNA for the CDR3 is TGCGCCAGCAGCACAGAGACCGGGACAGGGGTGTACGAGCAGTACTTC.

This CDR3 is CASSIEPLGGVRYNEQFF. CDR3 bases: TGTGCCAGTAGTATAGAGCCCCTGGGCGGAGTTAGGTACAATGAGCAGTTCTTC. The chain couples TRBV19 to TRBJ2-1; the D is unclear. V shed 0 bases and J shed 4 bases, with 19 bases lying between them. Looked up from germline, CDR1 is LNHDA and CDR2 is SQIVND (reference sequence). The CDR3 covers 18 residues.

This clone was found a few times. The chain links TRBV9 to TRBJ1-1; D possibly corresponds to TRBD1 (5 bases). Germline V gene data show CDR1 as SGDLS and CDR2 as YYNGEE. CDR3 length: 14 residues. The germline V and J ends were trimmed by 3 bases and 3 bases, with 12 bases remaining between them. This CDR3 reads CASSADLGDTEAFF. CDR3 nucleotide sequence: TGTGCCAGCAGCGCGGACTTAGGGGACACTGAAGCTTTCTTT.

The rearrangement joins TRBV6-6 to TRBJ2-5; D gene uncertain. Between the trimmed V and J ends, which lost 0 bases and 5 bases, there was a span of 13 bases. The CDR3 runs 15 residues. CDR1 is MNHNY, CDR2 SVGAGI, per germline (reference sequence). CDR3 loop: CASSYSMAGLETQYF. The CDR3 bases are TGTGCCAGCAGTTACTCGATGGCCGGGCTGGAGACCCAGTACTTC.

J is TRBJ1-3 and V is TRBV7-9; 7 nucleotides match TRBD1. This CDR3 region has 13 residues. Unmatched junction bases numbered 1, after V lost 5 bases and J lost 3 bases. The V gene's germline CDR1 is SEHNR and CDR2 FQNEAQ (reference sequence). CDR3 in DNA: TGTGCCAGCAGCCGGACAGGTGGAAACACCATATATTTT. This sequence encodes CASSRTGGNTIYF.

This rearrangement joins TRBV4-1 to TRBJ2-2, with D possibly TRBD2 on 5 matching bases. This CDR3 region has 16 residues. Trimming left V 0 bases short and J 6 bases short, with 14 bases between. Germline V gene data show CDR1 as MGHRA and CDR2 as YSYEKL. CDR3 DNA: TGCGCCAGCAGCCAAGAACTAACAGCGGCTCCCGGGGAGCTGTTTTTT. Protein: CASSQELTAAPGELFF.

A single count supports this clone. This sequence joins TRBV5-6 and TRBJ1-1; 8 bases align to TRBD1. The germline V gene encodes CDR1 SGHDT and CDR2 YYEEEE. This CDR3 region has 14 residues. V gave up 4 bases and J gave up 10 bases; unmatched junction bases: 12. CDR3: CASSPRTGLFGAFF. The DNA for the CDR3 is TGTGCCAGCAGCCCCCGGACAGGGCTCTTCGGAGCTTTCTTT. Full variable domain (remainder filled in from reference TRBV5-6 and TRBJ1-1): DAGVTQSPTHLIKTRGQQVTLRCSPKSGHDTVSWYQQALGQGPQFIFQYYEEEERQRGNFPDRFSGHQFPNYSSELNVNALLLGDSALYLCASSPRTGLFGAFFGQGTRLTVV.

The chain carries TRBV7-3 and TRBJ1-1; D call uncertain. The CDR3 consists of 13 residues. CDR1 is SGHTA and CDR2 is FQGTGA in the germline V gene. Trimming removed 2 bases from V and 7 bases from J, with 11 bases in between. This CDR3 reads CASSLPGFSEAFF. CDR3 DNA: TGTGCCAGCAGCTTACCGGGTTTTAGTGAAGCTTTCTTT.

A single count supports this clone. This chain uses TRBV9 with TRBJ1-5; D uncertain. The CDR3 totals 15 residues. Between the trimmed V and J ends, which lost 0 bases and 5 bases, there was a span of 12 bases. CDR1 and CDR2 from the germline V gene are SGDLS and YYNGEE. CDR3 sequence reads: CASSVGPYRDQPQHF. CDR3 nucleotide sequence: TGTGCCAGCAGCGTAGGGCCGTATCGGGATCAGCCCCAGCATTTT. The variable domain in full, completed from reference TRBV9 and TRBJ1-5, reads DSGVTQTPKHLITATGQRVTLRCSPRSGDLSVYWYQQSLDQGLQFLIQYYNGEERAKGNILERFSAQQFPDLHSELNLSSLELGDSALYFCASSVGPYRDQPQHFGDGTRLSIL.

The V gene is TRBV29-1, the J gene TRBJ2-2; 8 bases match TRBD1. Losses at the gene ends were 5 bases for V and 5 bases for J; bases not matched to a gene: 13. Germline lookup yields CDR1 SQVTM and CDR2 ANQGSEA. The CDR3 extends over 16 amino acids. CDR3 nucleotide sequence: TGCAGCGTTCCGGGTCGGACAGGGTTGGGGACCGGGGAGCTGTTTTTT. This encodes CSVPGRTGLGTGELFF.

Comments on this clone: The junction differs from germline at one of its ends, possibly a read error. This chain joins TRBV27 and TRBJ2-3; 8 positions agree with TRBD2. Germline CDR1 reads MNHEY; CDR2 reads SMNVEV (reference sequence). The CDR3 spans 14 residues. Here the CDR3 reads CASRFRRGADTQYF. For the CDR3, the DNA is TGTGCCAGCCGTTTCCGGCGGGGGGCAGATACGCAGTATTTT.

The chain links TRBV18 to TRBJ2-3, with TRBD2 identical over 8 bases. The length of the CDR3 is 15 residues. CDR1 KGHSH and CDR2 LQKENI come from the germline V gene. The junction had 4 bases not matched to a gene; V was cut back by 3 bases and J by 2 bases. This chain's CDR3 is CASSPVAGPTDTQYF. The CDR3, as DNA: TGTGCCAGCTCACCTGTAGCGGGACCCACAGATACGCAGTATTTT.

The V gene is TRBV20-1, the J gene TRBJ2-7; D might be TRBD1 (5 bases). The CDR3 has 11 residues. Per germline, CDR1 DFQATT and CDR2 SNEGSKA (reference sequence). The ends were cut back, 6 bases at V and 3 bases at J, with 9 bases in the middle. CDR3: CSAGVGYEQYF. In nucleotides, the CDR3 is TGCAGTGCAGGGGTTGGCTACGAGCAGTACTTC.

This chain's CDR3 is CASSLRTPSTDTQYF. The DNA of the CDR3 is TGTGCCAGCAGCCTGCGGACCCCTAGCACAGATACGCAGTATTTT. The chain combines TRBV7-9 with TRBJ2-3; D call uncertain. CDR1 is SEHNR, CDR2 FQNEAQ, per germline (reference sequence). The CDR3 is made up of 15 amino acids. Trimming cost V 5 bases and J 0 bases, with 12 bases left between them.

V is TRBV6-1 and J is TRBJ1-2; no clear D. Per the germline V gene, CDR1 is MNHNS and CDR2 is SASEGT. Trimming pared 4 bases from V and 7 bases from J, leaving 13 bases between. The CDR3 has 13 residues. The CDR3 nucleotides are TGTGCCAGCAGTGGGAACTTGGCATCTGGCTACACCTTC. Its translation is CASSGNLASGYTF.

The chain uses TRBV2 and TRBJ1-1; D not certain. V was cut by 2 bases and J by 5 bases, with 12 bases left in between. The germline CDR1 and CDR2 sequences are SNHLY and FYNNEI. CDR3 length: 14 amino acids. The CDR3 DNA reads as TGTGCCAGCAGTGAATTGGGAGAGGGTACTGAAGCTTTCTTT. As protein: CASSELGEGTEAFF.